The 30 T cell receptor beta chains in this list originate from one sample, sequenced in a study of blood T cell repertoires in COVID-19. The assay was immunoSEQ multiplex PCR, and TCRdb's table has in-frame clones only and misses some. The sample holds some 87,000 clones, 65% to 85% seen once. Sequenced: peripheral blood. Receptor source: an elderly man with active or convalescent COVID-19.

V gene TRBV4-3 combines with J gene TRBJ1-4; D might be TRBD1 (6 bases). Germline CDR1 is LGHNA and CDR2 is YSLEER. The CDR3 sequence is 16 residues long. V gave up 3 bases and J gave up 6 bases, with 17 bases separating them. The CDR3 sequence is CASSQGWTDRYEKLFF. The CDR3 DNA follows: TGCGCCAGCAGCCAGGGATGGACAGACAGATATGAAAAACTGTTTTTT.

The chain recombines TRBV18 with TRBJ1-3, with 8 positions matching TRBD1. Trimming took 3 bases from V and 3 from J; bases not matched to a gene: 10. There are 17 residues in the CDR3. The V gene's germline CDR1 is KGHSH and CDR2 LQKENI. The CDR3 coding sequence is TGTGCCAGCTCACCCGCTGGAGGACAGGGCCTTGGAAACACCATATATTTT. It specifies CASSPAGGQGLGNTIYF.

The chain joins TRBV19 to TRBJ2-6; perhaps TRBD1 as D (6 bases). The CDR3 is made up of 17 amino acids. The V and J ends lost 5 bases and 0 bases respectively, with 14 bases between them. Per germline, CDR1 LNHDA and CDR2 SQIVND (reference sequence). The CDR3, as DNA: TGTGCCAGTAGTGCCGGGACACTATACTCTGGGGCCAACGTCCTGACTTTC. This gives the protein CASSAGTLYSGANVLTF.

The chain uses TRBV19 and TRBJ1-5; D is unclear. Germline CDR1 LNHDA, CDR2 SQIVND (reference sequence). Trimming cost V 5 bases and J 6 bases, with 14 bases left between them. The CDR3 runs 14 residues. DNA of the CDR3: TGTGCCAGTAGTTACGGGGTCGGCGCTCAGCCCCAGCATTTT. Translating it yields CASSYGVGAQPQHF.

This chain links TRBV3-1 (or the pseudogene TRBV3-2) with TRBJ1-4; D possibly corresponds to TRBD1 (5 bases). CDR1 is LGHDT and CDR2 is YNNKEL in the germline V gene (reference sequence). With 3 bases removed from V and 3 bases from J, the gap between germline ends came to 17 bases. CDR3 length: 17 amino acids. The CDR3 nucleotides are TGTGCCAGCAGCCAGAGCCGCGGGGGTCTGTCTAATGAAAAACTGTTTTTT. Its translation: CASSQSRGGLSNEKLFF.

This chain connects TRBV11-2 to TRBJ2-5; D might be TRBD2 (7 bases). The germline gives CDR1 SGHAT, CDR2 FQNNGV. CDR3 size: 14 residues. V lost 7 bases, J lost 5 bases, and 17 bases lay in between. CDR3: CASNVGGLLETQYF. The CDR3 region has the DNA TGTGCCAGCAATGTCGGGGGGCTACTGGAGACCCAGTACTTC. Variable domain in full (rest from reference TRBV11-2 and TRBJ2-5): EAGVAQSPRYKIIEKRQSVAFWCNPISGHATLYWYQQILGQGPKLLIQFQNNGVVDDSQLPKDRFSAERLKGVDSTLKIQPAKLEDSAVYLCASNVGGLLETQYFGPGTRLLVL.

This chain uses TRBV7-9 with TRBJ1-1, with 8 bases lining up with TRBD1. J was trimmed by 1 base and V by 6 bases; bases with no gene match: 1. There are 13 residues in the CDR3. The V gene's germline CDR1 is SEHNR and CDR2 FQNEAQ (reference sequence). The CDR3 region is CASRQGANTEAFF. CDR3 DNA sequence: TGTGCCAGCAGGCAGGGGGCGAACACTGAAGCTTTCTTT.

The rearrangement joins TRBV10-3 to TRBJ2-3; 10 positions match TRBD2. The CDR3 contains 15 residues. From germline, CDR1 is ENHRY and CDR2 SYGVKD. The ends lost 5 bases at V and 6 bases at J; junction bases unmatched: 8. CDR3 region: CAISSGRGLTDTQYF. In nucleotides, the CDR3 is TGTGCCATCAGTAGCGGGAGGGGCTTAACCGATACGCAGTATTTT.

The rearrangement links TRBV7-2 to TRBJ2-1, with no clear D. CDR3 length: 13 amino acids. The V and J ends lost 3 bases and 6 bases respectively, with 9 bases between them. CDR1 is SGHTA, CDR2 FQGNSA, per germline. In DNA form, the CDR3 reads TGTGCCAGCAGCTTCGAGAGAGGCAATGAGCAGTTCTTC. Protein sequence: CASSFERGNEQFF.

V is TRBV5-5 and J is TRBJ1-5; the match to TRBD1 covers 7 bases. CDR1 SGHKS and CDR2 YYEKEE come from the germline V gene (reference sequence). The CDR3 extends over 16 amino acids. V shed 1 base, J shed 0 bases, and the junction held 4 bases outside the gene matches. CDR3 nucleotides: TGTGCCAGCAGCTTGCGATCAGGGGGTAGCAATCAGCCCCAGCATTTT. This codes for CASSLRSGGSNQPQHF.

V gene TRBV5-1 combines with J gene TRBJ1-5; 7 nucleotides align to TRBD1. This CDR3 has 15 residues. Germline lookup yields CDR1 SGHRS and CDR2 YFSETQ. J gave up 3 bases and V 4 bases, and 7 bases lay outside the gene matches. CDR3 bases: TGCGCCAGCAGCAGCATGGGACAGAACAATCAGCCCCAGCATTTT. Its protein is CASSSMGQNNQPQHF.

V is TRBV19 and J is TRBJ2-7; weak D call: TRBD1 (6 bases). Germline V gene data show CDR1 as LNHDA and CDR2 as SQIVND (reference sequence). The CDR3 extends over 14 amino acids. V was shortened by 4 bases and J by 1 base, with 11 bases between the two germline ends. The DNA of the CDR3 is TGTGCCAGTAGTACGTACAGGGAATCCTACGAGCAGTACTTC. It codes for CASSTYRESYEQYF.

The V and J genes are TRBV4-1 and TRBJ2-3, with 10 bases matching TRBD1. V lost 4 bases, J lost 3 bases, and 10 bases stayed unmatched. CDR3 length: 17 amino acids. CDR1 and CDR2 from the germline V gene are MGHRA and YSYEKL. CDR3 sequence: CASSRMRTGGITDTQYF. In DNA form, the CDR3 reads TGCGCCAGCAGCCGCATGAGGACAGGGGGAATAACAGATACGCAGTATTTT.

The chain employs TRBV5-4 and TRBJ1-1, with TRBD1 matching over 11 bases. CDR3 length equals 16 residues. V dropped 3 bases and J dropped 3; count of bases not matched to a gene: 7. Germline CDR1 SGHNT, CDR2 YYREEE (reference sequence). Here the CDR3 reads CASSSGTGGRYTEAFF. The CDR3 nucleotides are TGTGCCAGCAGCTCGGGGACAGGGGGAAGGTACACTGAAGCTTTCTTT.

CDR3 in amino acids: CASSLGLRGYEQYF. CDR3 nucleotides: TGTGCCAGCAGCTTAGGGCTTAGGGGCTACGAGCAGTACTTC. The chain uses TRBV7-2 and TRBJ2-7, with a weak D call TRBD1 (5 bases). The CDR3 consists of 14 residues. The germline V gene has CDR1 SGHTA and CDR2 FQGNSA. The V end was cut by 1 base, the J end by 3 bases, with 10 bases between.

The genes are TRBV2 and TRBJ1-4; 8 bases are shared with TRBD1. Losses at the gene ends were 8 bases for V and 3 bases for J; bases not matched to a gene: 8. This CDR3 has 15 amino acids. In germline, CDR1 is SNHLY, CDR2 FYNNEI. The chain's CDR3 is CASRRTGNANEKLFF. The DNA of the CDR3 is TGTGCCAGCCGCCGGACAGGGAATGCTAATGAAAAACTGTTTTTT.

The V gene is TRBV7-9, the J gene TRBJ2-7; a weak D match, TRBD1 (6 bases). The V gene's germline CDR1 is SEHNR and CDR2 FQNEAQ (reference sequence). The CDR3 runs 14 residues. Trimming removed 1 base from V and 6 bases from J, with 13 bases in between. The CDR3 DNA follows: TGTGCCAGCAGCTTAGGACAGGCTCTAAGCGAGCAGTACTTC. Translation: CASSLGQALSEQYF.

Worth noting for this clone: The junction shows a germline mismatch at one end, possibly a read error. The chain recombines TRBV2 with TRBJ2-7; 9 nucleotides align to TRBD2. The CDR3 is 17 amino acids. Germline V CDR1 and CDR2: SNHLY, FYNNEI. The CDR3 reads CVSSVDKLAGVTYEQYF. The DNA of the CDR3 is TGTGTCAGCAGTGTGGACAAGTTAGCGGGAGTGACCTACGAGCAGTACTTC.

The chain employs TRBV6-6 and TRBJ1-1; 7 bases align to TRBD1. V lost 5 bases, J lost 1 base, and 4 bases stayed unmatched. The CDR3 loop spans 14 amino acids. In germline, CDR1 is MNHNY, CDR2 SVGAGI (reference sequence). In nucleotides, the CDR3 is TGTGCCAGCAGTCCCAGACAGGGGAACACTGAAGCTTTCTTT. It specifies CASSPRQGNTEAFF.

This clone was picked up one time. The J gene is TRBJ1-5, the V gene TRBV7-2, with a tentative D call TRBD1 (6 bases). V lost 5 bases and J 4 bases, leaving 12 bases between the germline ends. The CDR3 totals 14 residues. CDR1 and CDR2 from the germline V gene are SGHTA and FQGNSA. The CDR3 DNA follows: TGTGCCAGCAGCCCAGGGACACTTAATCAGCCCCAGCATTTT. Encoded protein: CASSPGTLNQPQHF.

In DNA form, the CDR3 reads TGTGCCAGCTCACCACCGGCCCCTGACTACGAGCAGTACTTC. The encoded protein is CASSPPAPDYEQYF. V gene TRBV18 combines with J gene TRBJ2-7; D not resolved. Per the germline V gene, CDR1 is KGHSH and CDR2 is LQKENI. The CDR3 contains 14 residues. Trimming removed 0 bases from V and 3 bases from J, with 9 bases in between.

The chain employs TRBV5-5 and TRBJ2-7; 9 positions agree with TRBD1. This CDR3 spans 14 amino acids. Trimming took 3 bases from V and 1 from J; bases not matched to a gene: 2. CDR1 and CDR2 from the germline V gene are SGHKS and YYEKEE (reference sequence). DNA for the CDR3: TGTGCCAGCAGCTCGGACAGGGGATCCTACGAGCAGTACTTC. Translating it yields CASSSDRGSYEQYF. Full variable domain (remainder filled in from reference TRBV5-5 and TRBJ2-7): DAGVTQSPTHLIKTRGQQVTLRCSPISGHKSVSWYQQVLGQGPQFIFQYYEKEERGRGNFPDRFSARQFPNYSSELNVNALLLGDSALYLCASSSDRGSYEQYFGPGTRLTVT.

This sequence joins TRBV6-5 and TRBJ1-2; D call uncertain. Germline V gives CDR1 MNHEY, CDR2 SVGAGI. V shed 5 bases and J shed 2 bases, with 9 bases lying between them. The CDR3 has 13 amino acids. The CDR3 region has the DNA TGTGCCAGCAGTCGTACTCCCAACTATGGCTACACCTTC. It is translated as CASSRTPNYGYTF.

The J gene is TRBJ2-5, the V gene TRBV2; D perhaps matches TRBD1 (5 bases). The CDR3 length is 12 residues. Germline V lookup: CDR1 SNHLY, CDR2 FYNNEI. V was cut by 10 bases and J by 2 bases, with 11 bases left in between. The CDR3 loop reads CATRQSQETQYF. The DNA of the CDR3 is TGTGCCACGCGACAGAGTCAAGAGACCCAGTACTTC.

In DNA, the CDR3 is TGTGCCAGCAGCTTAAGGGACAGGGGCGGGGATGAGCAGTTCTTC. It yields the protein CASSLRDRGGDEQFF. The V and J genes are TRBV7-9 and TRBJ2-1; 10 bases are a match to TRBD1. CDR1 is SEHNR and CDR2 is FQNEAQ in the germline V gene (reference sequence). The V gene end was trimmed by 2 bases and the J gene end by 8 bases; junction bases not matched to a gene: 6. This CDR3 region has 15 residues.

The chain combines TRBV20-1 with TRBJ1-2; 9 bases are shared with TRBD1. This CDR3 region has 11 residues. Germline CDR1 and CDR2: DFQATT and SNEGSKA (reference sequence). V lost 5 bases to trimming and J lost 5 bases; unmatched junction nucleotides: 0. CDR3: CSAGQGYGYTF. Written as DNA, the CDR3 is TGCAGTGCTGGACAGGGGTATGGCTACACCTTC.

This chain uses TRBV6-5 with TRBJ1-1; maybe TRBD1 (6 bases). The CDR3 consists of 13 residues. The germline gives CDR1 MNHEY, CDR2 SVGAGI. Trimming took off 2 bases at V and 9 bases at J, with 13 bases between the two ends. DNA for the CDR3: TGTGCCAGCAGTTACGGGGGCCCTGCTAAAGCTTTCTTT. Translated, it gives CASSYGGPAKAFF.

This clone was seen only a few times. The chain combines TRBV7-9 with TRBJ2-2; 11 bases are a match to TRBD2. Unmatched junction bases numbered 2, after V lost 3 bases and J lost 2 bases. There are 16 residues in the CDR3. CDR1 is SEHNR and CDR2 is FQNEAQ in the germline V gene (reference sequence). The CDR3 loop is CASSFGLAGNTGELFF. CDR3 bases: TGTGCCAGCAGCTTTGGACTAGCGGGTAACACCGGGGAGCTGTTTTTT. Complete variable domain (other parts from reference TRBV7-9 and TRBJ2-2): DTGVSQNPRHKITKRGQNVTFRCDPISEHNRLYWYRQTLGQGPEFLTYFQNEAQLEKSRLLSDRFSAERPKGSFSTLEIQRTEQGDSAMYLCASSFGLAGNTGELFFGEGSRLTVL.

J is TRBJ1-1 and V is TRBV7-9; D is uncertain. Deletions cut 5 bases from V and 1 base from J, with 11 bases between. The CDR3 extends over 14 amino acids. Germline-derived CDR1 and CDR2 are SEHNR and FQNEAQ (reference sequence). The CDR3 protein is CASSHTEGNTEAFF. The CDR3 DNA follows: TGTGCCAGCAGCCACACAGAAGGGAACACTGAAGCTTTCTTT. The full variable domain, in which reference TRBV7-9 and TRBJ1-1 provide the parts outside the CDR3, is DTGVSQNPRHKITKRGQNVTFRCDPISEHNRLYWYRQTLGQGPEFLTYFQNEAQLEKSRLLSDRFSAERPKGSFSTLEIQRTEQGDSAMYLCASSHTEGNTEAFFGQGTRLTVV.

The gene calls are TRBV28 and TRBJ1-6; D remains ambiguous. The V gene lost 8 bases and the J gene lost 8 bases, with 13 bases spanning the gap. This CDR3 is built from 13 residues. Looked up from germline, CDR1 is MDHEN and CDR2 is SYDVKM. The CDR3 nucleotides are TGTGCCAGCGCCCCCCCCCGAGATTCACCCCTCCACTTT. It yields the protein CASAPPRDSPLHF. The variable domain in full, completed from reference TRBV28 and TRBJ1-6, reads DVKVTQSSRYLVKRTGEKVFLECVQDMDHENMFWYRQDPGLGLRLIYFSYDVKMKEKGDIPEGYSVSREKKERFSLILESASTNQTSMYLCASAPPRDSPLHFGNGTRLTVT.